One and the same sample provided the 17 T cell receptor beta chains below, sequenced in a study of CD8 T cells in ankylosing spondylitis. Using its own MiXCR run on the 5' RACE reads, TCRdb lists one record per CDR3 protein. The data show fewer than 130,000 distinct CDR3 sequences, less than 25% seen once. The sequenced sample consisted of synovial fluid, either unsorted or a sorted T cell fraction (not recorded which). The source is a male donor with ankylosing spondylitis.

For the CDR3, the DNA is TGTGCCACCCTCTCATCGGAGACCCAGTACTTC. It specifies CATLSSETQYF. This rearrangement joins TRBV2 to TRBJ2-5; D uncertain. In germline, CDR1 is SNHLY, CDR2 FYNNEI. The V end lost 10 bases, the J end lost 5 bases, and 11 bases lay between the germline ends. The CDR3 is 11 amino acids.

This clonotype was detected many times. The rearrangement links TRBV3-1 to TRBJ1-4; TRBD1 matches at 7 bases. After removal of 6 bases from V and 5 bases from J, the junction contained 6 bases not matched to a gene. This CDR3 has 14 amino acids. Germline V CDR1 and CDR2: LGHDT, YNNKEL (reference sequence). CDR3 amino acids: CASSQQGGNEKLFF. In DNA, the CDR3 is TGTGCCAGCAGTCAGCAGGGGGGGAATGAAAAACTGTTTTTT. The full variable domain, rest sourced from reference TRBV3-1 and TRBJ1-4, is DTAVSQTPKYLVTQMGNDKSIKCEQNLGHDTMYWYKQDSKKFLKIMFSYNNKELIINETVPNRFSPKSPDKAHLNLHINSLELGDSAVYFCASSQQGGNEKLFFGSGTQLSVL.

This clonotype has ten or more counts. The chain carries TRBV7-2 and TRBJ2-3, with a weak D call TRBD2 (7 bases). The V gene's germline CDR1 is SGHTA and CDR2 FQGNSA. The CDR3 is 15 amino acids. V was pared by 4 bases and J by 4 bases, with 15 bases between. The CDR3 is CASSSLLGGADTQYF. In nucleotides, the CDR3 is TGTGCCAGCAGCTCGTTACTAGGGGGGGCAGATACGCAGTATTTT.

Here the CDR3 reads CAISRSGTSGEQFF. CDR3 sequence (DNA): TGTGCCATCAGTCGCTCCGGGACTAGCGGGGAGCAGTTCTTC. The chain joins TRBV10-3 to TRBJ2-1, with 12 bases that match TRBD2. Germline assignment: CDR1 ENHRY and CDR2 SYGVKD. CDR3 length: 14 amino acids. Losses at the gene ends were 5 bases for V and 10 bases for J; bases not matched to a gene: 6.

This clonotype occurred many times. The chain is built from TRBV24-1 and TRBJ2-5, with D possibly matching TRBD1 (5 bases). Germline CDR1 and CDR2: KGHDR and SFDVKD. The CDR3 is 16 residues long. V dropped 3 bases and J dropped 3 bases, with 16 bases sitting between them. This CDR3 reads CATSDPRLLGEETQYF. The DNA of the CDR3 is TGTGCCACCAGTGATCCCCGCCTCCTAGGGGAAGAGACCCAGTACTTC.

This clonotype has just one count. The J gene is TRBJ2-7, the V gene TRBV7-2, with D uncertain. The CDR3 totals 14 residues. V was shortened by 8 bases and J by 2 bases, with 16 bases between the two germline ends. Per the germline V gene, CDR1 is SGHTA and CDR2 is FQGNSA. As DNA, the CDR3 is TGTGCCAGCCGGCCGGCGGCCTCAACCTACGAGCAGTACTTC. Its protein is CASRPAASTYEQYF.

This clonotype was observed a handful of times. This chain joins TRBV27 and TRBJ2-7; weak D call: TRBD2 (6 bases). The germline V gene has CDR1 MNHEY and CDR2 SMNVEV (reference sequence). With 3 bases removed from V and 2 bases from J, the gap between germline ends came to 11 bases. The CDR3 contains 14 residues. The CDR3 is CASSFQRRAYEQYF. The DNA for the CDR3 is TGTGCCAGCAGTTTTCAGCGGAGGGCCTACGAGCAGTACTTC.

This clonotype was observed a handful of times. This chain links TRBV7-2 with TRBJ2-3; D gene ambiguous. The CDR3 is 16 residues long. V lost 0 bases and J lost 0, with 10 bases in between. The germline V gene encodes CDR1 SGHTA and CDR2 FQGNSA. CDR3 nucleotide sequence: TGTGCCAGCAGCTTAGCAAGAGCAGCGAGCACAGATACGCAGTATTTT. It codes for CASSLARAASTDTQYF.

The genes are TRBV7-8 and TRBJ2-5, with 7 bases fitting TRBD1. The germline V gene encodes CDR1 SGHVS and CDR2 FQNEAQ. The CDR3 consists of 15 residues. Germline trimming cut 5 bases from V and 5 bases from J; bases unmatched to any gene: 11. The CDR3 nucleotides read TGTGCCAGCAGCCCCGAGGGCCGACAGGGTGAGACCCAGTACTTC. It translates to CASSPEGRQGETQYF.

The chain couples TRBV20-1 to TRBJ1-5; TRBD1 aligns across 7 bases. J gave up 8 bases and V 4 bases, and 8 bases lay outside the gene matches. The CDR3 has 13 residues. Per the germline V gene, CDR1 is DFQATT and CDR2 is SNEGSKA (reference sequence). The CDR3 nucleotides read TGCAGTGCTATCGAGGGGGCAGGAAAGCCCCAGCATTTT. Amino acids: CSAIEGAGKPQHF.

The J gene is TRBJ2-7, the V gene TRBV20-1, with 11 bases that match TRBD2. Germline CDR1 is DFQATT and CDR2 is SNEGSKA (reference sequence). The CDR3 spans 15 residues. V shed 5 bases, J shed 3 bases, and the junction held 9 bases outside the gene matches. The CDR3 sequence is CSAGKLLAGVYEQYF. The CDR3 DNA is TGCAGTGCTGGGAAGCTACTAGCGGGAGTCTACGAGCAGTACTTC.

This clonotype was found a few times. The rearrangement joins TRBV20-1 to TRBJ2-7; D unclear. V shed 4 bases and J shed 0 bases, with 16 bases lying between them. CDR3 length: 15 residues. Germline V gene lookup returns CDR1 DFQATT and CDR2 SNEGSKA (reference sequence). The CDR3 loop reads CSATVIGLDSYEQYF. The CDR3, as DNA: TGCAGTGCTACCGTGATAGGCCTTGACTCCTACGAGCAGTACTTC.

The chain links TRBV7-9 to TRBJ2-1, with TRBD2 identical over 13 bases. Unmatched junction bases numbered 3, after V lost 8 bases and J lost 11 bases. Germline CDR1 reads SEHNR; CDR2 reads FQNEAQ (reference sequence). The CDR3 consists of 12 residues. CDR3 in amino acids: CASGLAGEKQFF. The CDR3 coding sequence is TGTGCCAGCGGACTAGCGGGAGAGAAGCAGTTCTTC.

This sequence joins TRBV7-8 and TRBJ2-3; 8 nucleotides agree with TRBD2. Trimming removed 8 bases from V and 4 bases from J; junction bases left unmatched: 8. Per germline, CDR1 SGHVS and CDR2 FQNEAQ. The CDR3 has 14 residues. In DNA form, the CDR3 reads TGTGCCAGCTACATAGCGGGAACGGCAGATACGCAGTATTTT. This sequence encodes CASYIAGTADTQYF.

The chain is built from TRBV3-1 and TRBJ2-5; D possibly corresponds to TRBD1 (6 bases). Germline V CDR1 and CDR2: LGHDT, YNNKEL (reference sequence). V lost 7 bases to trimming and J lost 4 bases, with 13 bases between them. The CDR3 has 13 residues. CDR3 amino acids: CASIQGLGETQYF. As DNA, the CDR3 is TGTGCCAGCATCCAGGGGCTCGGAGAGACCCAGTACTTC.

This clonotype was counted between two and nine times. The chain is built from TRBV11-2 and TRBJ2-3; D unclear. Germline lookup yields CDR1 SGHAT and CDR2 FQNNGV. V lost 4 bases, J lost 0 bases, and 14 bases lay in between. The CDR3 runs to 16 residues. CDR3: CASSSLLRSSTDTQYF. CDR3 nucleotide sequence: TGTGCCAGCAGCTCGCTCCTCCGATCTAGCACAGATACGCAGTATTTT.

CDR3 DNA sequence: TGTGCCAGCAGTTTAGCCAAAAACATTCAGTACTTC. Translation gives CASSLAKNIQYF. This chain uses TRBV12-3 or TRBV12-4 with TRBJ2-4; D is unresolved. The CDR3 has 12 amino acids. V was shortened by 0 bases and J by 3 bases, with 0 bases between the two germline ends.